Listed here are 16 T cell receptor beta chains from one sample, sequenced in a study of T-cell reconstitution after alpha-beta-depleted transplantation in children. Unique molecular identifiers were incorporated during preparation of the TCRbeta library. One entry per CDR3 protein results from TCRdb running MiXCR on the PCR reads. Of roughly 200,000 distinct CDR3 sequences listed, approximately 11% are singletons. Here the sequenced sample was PBMCs, taken before TCRalphabeta/CD19-depleted stem cell transplant. The receptors here all came from a child in the first two years of life with acute myeloid leukemia, due to receive a stem cell transplant.

This rearrangement joins TRBV28 to TRBJ1-5; D remains ambiguous. CDR1 is MDHEN and CDR2 is SYDVKM in the germline V gene. The CDR3 is made up of 14 amino acids. The V gene lost 4 bases and the J gene lost 0 bases, with 7 bases spanning the gap. CDR3 residues: CASSSVASNQPQHF. CDR3 bases: TGTGCCAGCAGTTCCGTGGCTAGCAATCAGCCCCAGCATTTT.

Concerning this clonotype: This clone may be a read error of a much larger clone one base away. V usage is TRBV7-2 and J usage is TRBJ2-5; D ambiguous. V was cut by 2 bases and J by 4 bases, with 14 bases left in between. Germline CDR1 reads SGHTA; CDR2 reads FQGNSA. This CDR3 contains 15 residues. CDR3 sequence: CASSLHLSVVETQYF. The CDR3 region has the DNA TGTGCCAGCAGCTTACATCTGTCGGTAGTAGAGACCCAGTACTTC.

In its sample, this clonotype was seen many times. The chain recombines TRBV20-1 with TRBJ2-3, with TRBD2 matching over 12 bases. This CDR3 contains 17 residues. Germline V gene lookup returns CDR1 DFQATT and CDR2 SNEGSKA (reference sequence). J gave up 0 bases and V 5 bases, and 9 bases lay outside the gene matches. For the CDR3, the DNA is TGCAGTGCTGGAGGACTAGCGGGGCGATCTAGCACAGATACGCAGTATTTT. This encodes CSAGGLAGRSSTDTQYF.

As for this clonotype: The CDR3 does not close with the conserved phenylalanine or tryptophan, likely indicating a read error. The chain is built from TRBV4-2 and TRBJ2-2, with D possibly TRBD1 on 5 matching bases. This CDR3 comprises 13 residues. Germline loops: CDR1 LGHNA, CDR2 YNFKEQ. The ends were cut back, 4 bases at V and 9 bases at J, with 12 bases in the middle. The CDR3 loop reads CASSPRQTRELFS. The CDR3 DNA reads as TGTGCCAGCAGCCCCCGACAGACCCGGGAGCTGTTTTCT.

This clonotype was detected ten times or more. The rearrangement joins TRBV2 to TRBJ2-2; D might be TRBD2 (5 bases). CDR3 size: 14 residues. The germline V gene has CDR1 SNHLY and CDR2 FYNNEI. With 6 bases removed from V and 0 bases from J, the gap between germline ends came to 8 bases. The CDR3 DNA reads TGTGCCAGCAGGTCCGGGACGAACACCGGGGAGCTGTTTTTT. Its protein product is CASRSGTNTGELFF. The full variable domain, in which reference TRBV2 and TRBJ2-2 provide the parts outside the CDR3, is EPEVTQTPSHQVTQMGQEVILRCVPISNHLYFYWYRQILGQKVEFLVSFYNNEISEKSEIFDDQFSVERPDGSNFTLKIRSTKLEDSAMYFCASRSGTNTGELFFGEGSRLTVL.

This chain joins TRBV20-1 and TRBJ1-1; 8 nucleotides line up with TRBD1. This CDR3 has 15 residues. The junction had 5 bases not matched to a gene; V was cut back by 0 bases and J by 2 bases. The germline CDR1 and CDR2 sequences are DFQATT and SNEGSKA (reference sequence). The CDR3 sequence: CSARDRRGRNTEAFF. CDR3 coding DNA: TGCAGTGCTAGAGACCGCAGGGGGCGCAACACTGAAGCTTTCTTT.

This clonotype was observed many times. This chain uses TRBV20-1 with TRBJ2-7; D is ambiguous. This CDR3 spans 16 amino acids. The germline V gene encodes CDR1 DFQATT and CDR2 SNEGSKA (reference sequence). The ends were cut back, 3 bases at V and 0 bases at J, with 18 bases in the middle. The CDR3 DNA reads as TGCAGTGCTAGTGGGGATCTTGGTTCGAGCTCCTACGAGCAGTACTTC. This translates into CSASGDLGSSSYEQYF.

In this sample, this clonotype turned up many times. V gene TRBV7-2 combines with J gene TRBJ2-1; D not resolved. The germline gives CDR1 SGHTA, CDR2 FQGNSA. The CDR3 is made up of 13 amino acids. The germline V and J ends were trimmed by 2 bases and 9 bases, with 11 bases remaining between them. The CDR3 sequence is CASSLYEVVEQFF. The CDR3 DNA reads TGTGCCAGCAGCTTATACGAAGTCGTTGAGCAGTTCTTC.

This clonotype was detected ten times or more. This chain uses TRBV2 with TRBJ2-5, with no clear D. The CDR3 runs 15 residues. Deletions cut 4 bases from V and 2 bases from J, with 14 bases between. CDR1 and CDR2 from the germline V gene are SNHLY and FYNNEI. The CDR3, as DNA: TGTGCCAGCAGTGCCCGTACCCGGGCGCAAGAGACCCAGTACTTC. It yields the protein CASSARTRAQETQYF. Full variable domain (rest looked up from reference TRBV2 and TRBJ2-5): EPEVTQTPSHQVTQMGQEVILRCVPISNHLYFYWYRQILGQKVEFLVSFYNNEISEKSEIFDDQFSVERPDGSNFTLKIRSTKLEDSAMYFCASSARTRAQETQYFGPGTRLLVL.

This clonotype was seen many times. Written as DNA, the CDR3 is TGTGCCACCAGTGACGTGTCCCGGGACAGGGCCCCCAATCAGCCCCAGCATTTT. Translation gives CATSDVSRDRAPNQPQHF. The chain recombines TRBV24-1 with TRBJ1-5; 9 bases are a match to TRBD1. Unmatched junction bases numbered 12, after V lost 4 bases and J lost 3 bases. This CDR3 comprises 18 residues. Germline CDR1 reads KGHDR; CDR2 reads SFDVKD.

Regarding this clonotype: This could be a read error, since a much larger clone is one nucleotide away. V and J are TRBV20-1 and TRBJ2-7, with TRBD2 matching 7 bases. Trimming cost V 3 bases and J 3 bases; bases outside gene matches: 11. This CDR3 comprises 15 residues. CDR1 is DFQATT, CDR2 SNEGSKA, per germline (reference sequence). The CDR3 loop reads CSARPWKGGDYEQYF. The DNA for the CDR3 is TGCAGTGCTAGGCCCTGGAAGGGAGGGGACTACGAGCAGTACTTC.

Points on this clonotype: This may be a read error, as it is one base from a much larger clone. The chain recombines TRBV7-9 with TRBJ1-2; D unclear. The CDR3 contains 10 residues. CDR1 and CDR2 (germline): SEHNR, FQNEAQ (reference sequence). The CDR3 sequence: CAGSSDGYTF. The CDR3 DNA sequence: TGTGCCGGCAGCTCAGATGGCTACACCTTC.

This clonotype was recorded at least ten times. The chain uses TRBV7-9 and TRBJ2-6; no clear D gene. Deletions cut 4 bases from V and 0 bases from J, with 7 bases between. Germline V gene sequence: CDR1 SEHNR, CDR2 FQNEAQ (reference sequence). The CDR3 sequence is 15 residues long. CDR3 residues: CASSSPRSGANVLTF. In DNA, the CDR3 is TGTGCCAGCAGCTCCCCCCGCTCTGGGGCCAACGTCCTGACTTTC.

There are many counts of this clonotype. The chain recombines TRBV14 with TRBJ2-3; no definite D call. V gave up 0 bases and J gave up 9 bases, with 10 bases separating them. CDR1 and CDR2 from the germline V gene are SGHDN and FVKESK. The CDR3 covers 13 residues. The CDR3 DNA reads TGTGCCAGCAGCCAAGATATAGAAGTCACGCAGTATTTT. Its protein product is CASSQDIEVTQYF.

The sample holds many counts of this clonotype. The chain has TRBV11-2 and TRBJ2-1; D is tentatively TRBD1 or TRBD2 (5 bases each). This CDR3 spans 15 amino acids. CDR1 is SGHAT, CDR2 FQNNGV, per germline. V was shortened by 2 bases and J by 7 bases, with 15 bases between the two germline ends. In DNA form, the CDR3 reads TGTGCCAGCAGCTTATTGGGGACGGTGGGGAATGAGCAGTTCTTC. Translated: CASSLLGTVGNEQFF.

This clonotype has ten or more counts. The rearrangement uses TRBV6-2 or TRBV6-3 and TRBJ2-3; maybe TRBD2 (5 bases). V lost 5 bases and J lost 10, with 13 bases in between. CDR3 size: 12 residues. Germline CDR1 and CDR2: MNHEY and SVGEGT. The CDR3 is CASSPPLAAQYF. The CDR3 coding sequence is TGTGCCAGCAGTCCCCCGCTAGCTGCGCAGTATTTT.